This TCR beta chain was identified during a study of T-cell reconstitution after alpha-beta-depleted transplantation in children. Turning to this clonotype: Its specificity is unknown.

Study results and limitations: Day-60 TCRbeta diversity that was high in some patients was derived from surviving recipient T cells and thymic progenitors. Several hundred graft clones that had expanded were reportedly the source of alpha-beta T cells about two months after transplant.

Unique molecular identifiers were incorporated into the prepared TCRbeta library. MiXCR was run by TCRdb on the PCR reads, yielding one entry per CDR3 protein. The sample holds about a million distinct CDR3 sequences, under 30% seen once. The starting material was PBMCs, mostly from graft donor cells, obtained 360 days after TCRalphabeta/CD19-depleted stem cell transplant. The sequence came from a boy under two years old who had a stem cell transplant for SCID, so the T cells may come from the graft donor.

CDR3 coding DNA: TGCAGTGCCCTTGTTGAGCGGGCCGGGACAGATACGCAGTATTTT. Translated, it gives CSALVERAGTDTQYF. The rearrangement joins TRBV20-1 to TRBJ2-3; a possible D gene is TRBD2 (6 bases). Germline assignment: CDR1 DFQATT and CDR2 SNEGSKA (reference sequence). With 6 bases removed from V and 3 bases from J, the gap between germline ends came to 19 bases. The CDR3 runs 15 residues.